The rows below give T cell receptor beta chains drawn from one sample of a study of T cell repertoires in cytomegalovirus infection. MiXCR, applied by TCRdb to the reads, yields one record per CDR3 protein. The data show some 700,000 distinct CDR3 sequences, 35% seen once. Sequenced sample: PBMCs. Receptor source: a human donor in good health (CMV status not recorded). Some clones in this sample may be carry-over from other donors' samples. Each CDR3 is given with its conserved first and last residue. D genes are given only for firm matches. Rows give clone size only sometimes, using once, few, many, or a class for an expanded clone.

v_call	clone_size	d_call	j_call	cdr3_nt	cdr3_aa
TRBV2	-	-	TRBJ2-4	TGTGCCAGTGTTACTCCCCTTAACATTCAGTACTTC	CASVTPLNIQYF
TRBV7-6	-	-	TRBJ1-3	TGTGCCAGCAGCTTGGGCATCGGGCTGCTCTCTGGAAACACCATATATTTT	CASSLGIGLLSGNTIYF
TRBV9	-	-	TRBJ1-6	TGTGCCAGCAGGGCTGCTATGGGGCCCCTCCACTTT	CASRAAMGPLHF
TRBV14	many	-	TRBJ1-2	TGTGCCAGCAGCCAAGTTGACAGTTCTATGTATGGCTACACCTTC	CASSQVDSSMYGYTF
TRBV28	-	-	TRBJ1-1	TGTGACAGCAGCGAGATGAACACTGAAGCTTTCTTT	CDSSEMNTEAFF
TRBV27	many	-	TRBJ2-7	TGTGCCAGCAGTTTTCTGTCTGGGGACTACGAGCAGTACTTC	CASSFLSGDYEQYF
TRBV6-6	few	TRBD1	TRBJ1-1	TGTGCCAGCAGTTACGGGCAGGGGGCTAACACTGAAGCTTTCTTT	CASSYGQGANTEAFF
TRBV12-3/TRBV12-4	few	-	TRBJ2-6	TGTGCCAGCAGCCCCGGGACGGCCTTCTCTGGGGCCAACGTCCTGACTTTC	CASSPGTAFSGANVLTF
TRBV20-1	few	-	TRBJ1-1	TGCAGTGCTAGAAACCGGGGGGCGGGAATAGCTTTCTTT	CSARNRGAGIAFF
TRBV6-2/TRBV6-3	-	TRBD1	TRBJ2-2	TGTGCCAGCAGTTACTCAGGGGGCAGCACCGGGGAGCTGTTTTTT	CASSYSGGSTGELFF
TRBV5-1	-	TRBD2	TRBJ2-1	TGCGCCAGCAGCTTGTTGAGCGGGAGGGCCAATGAGCAGTTCTTC	CASSLLSGRANEQFF
TRBV5-8	-	-	TRBJ2-7	TGTGCCGGTCGGGTCAGGGGGGCCTTCTACGAGCAGTACTTC	CAGRVRGAFYEQYF
TRBV27	few	-	TRBJ1-5	TGTGCCAGCAGTTTAAAGTCAGGGTCCAATCAGCCCCAGCATTTT	CASSLKSGSNQPQHF